This record covers a single T cell receptor (beta chain). The sample originates from a study of cytomegalovirus exposure and HLA in healthy donors. Looked up from germline, CDR1 is MNHEY and CDR2 is SVGAGI. This CDR3 is 14 amino acids long. V dropped 7 bases and J dropped 0 bases, with 12 bases sitting between them. The donors, nominally healthy at sampling, likely had unrecorded immune exposures. Primers included in the PCR were 60 Vbeta and 13 Jbeta primers. Generated by immunoSEQ multiplex PCR, the TCRdb table keeps only in-frame clones and is missing some. The repertoire consists of about 170,000 clones, with about four fifths occurring once and the leading ten covering approximately 6.8%.

The receptor was derived from a man younger than 40 in good health and CMV-seropositive. The sequenced sample consisted of PBMCs. The V gene is TRBV6-5, the J gene TRBJ1-1, with D tentatively TRBD1 (6 bases). As DNA, the CDR3 is TGTGCCAGCAATCACAGGGCCTTGAACACTGAAGCTTTCTTT. This codes for CASNHRALNTEAFF.